These 6 T cell receptor beta chains came from one sample sequenced in a study of shared clonotypes between healthy human individuals. Sequencing used immunoSEQ multiplex PCR; TCRdb keeps in-frame clones, though not all of them. The sample shows some 2,000,000 clones, 85% to 95% of them seen only once. The specimen sequenced was naive CD4+ T cells sorted from blood. Regarding subset: CD45RA+ positively selected. All receptors come from a man aged 18 to 30 in good health.

V gene TRBV10-3 combines with J gene TRBJ2-1; D perhaps matches TRBD1 (5 bases). Germline V lookup: CDR1 ENHRY, CDR2 SYGVKD. This CDR3 has 16 amino acids. V lost 3 bases and J 4 bases, leaving 16 bases between the germline ends. The CDR3 bases are TGTGCCATCAGTGATATCGGCAGGACACTTTACAATGAGCAGTTCTTC. It is translated as CAISDIGRTLYNEQFF.

The chain is built from TRBV28 and TRBJ1-5, with D possibly TRBD1 on 5 matching bases. CDR1 is MDHEN, CDR2 SYDVKM, per germline. CDR3 size: 14 residues. V was cut by 8 bases and J by 6 bases, with 17 bases left in between. The DNA for the CDR3 is TGTGCCAGCCAGTGGGGGGTGGGCGGTCAGCCCCAGCATTTT. It translates to CASQWGVGGQPQHF.

In its sample, this clone was seen once. Other DNA sequences within the sample encode an identical CDR3. The chain carries TRBV20-1 and TRBJ2-5; maybe TRBD1 (6 bases). The CDR3 sequence is 11 residues long. CDR1 and CDR2 from the germline V gene are DFQATT and SNEGSKA (reference sequence). Trimming took 6 bases from V and 3 from J, leaving 8 bases between them. CDR3 coding DNA: TGCAGTGCCAGGGGAGAAGAGACCCAGTACTTC. Encoded protein: CSARGEETQYF.

The CDR3 DNA sequence: TGTGCCAGCAGTTTAGAGATCGGCAATCAGCCCCAGCATTTT. It is translated as CASSLEIGNQPQHF. This chain links TRBV27 with TRBJ1-5; no definite D call. CDR1 and CDR2 (germline): MNHEY, SMNVEV (reference sequence). This CDR3 contains 14 residues. Trimming took 2 bases from V and 2 from J, leaving 7 bases between them.

This clone was detected once. V usage is TRBV6-6 and J usage is TRBJ1-5; no firm D call. Germline V gene sequence: CDR1 MNHNY, CDR2 SVGAGI (reference sequence). The CDR3 sequence is 14 residues long. With 9 bases removed from V and 0 bases from J, the gap between germline ends came to 12 bases. The CDR3 DNA is TGTGCCAGTAAACAAGTCTATAGCAATCAGCCCCAGCATTTT. Amino acids: CASKQVYSNQPQHF.

This CDR3 is CASRLNTWGGGNQPQHF. The CDR3 DNA reads as TGTGCCAGTAGACTTAATACGTGGGGGGGTGGTAATCAGCCCCAGCATTTT. The rearrangement uses TRBV19 and TRBJ1-5; D perhaps matches TRBD1 (5 bases). The CDR3 has 17 amino acids. CDR1 and CDR2 from the germline V gene are LNHDA and SQIVND (reference sequence). Trimming stripped 6 bases from V and 4 bases from J, with 22 bases between.